The sequence of this T cell receptor beta chain was determined in a study of blood T cell repertoires in COVID-19. Across the whole study: T cells, B-cell-depleted T cells, or PBMCs supplied cDNA or gDNA.

This clone was picked up one time. The table came from immunoSEQ multiplex PCR; TCRdb's copy has only in-frame clones and leaves some out. The table has about 300,000 clones, roughly 86% seen once. Deletions cut 3 bases from V and 5 bases from J, with 10 bases between. Germline V gene sequence: CDR1 LNHDA, CDR2 SQIVND (reference sequence). The CDR3 has 14 residues. This receptor was obtained from a man aged 18 to 29 with active or convalescent COVID-19. The chain joins TRBV19 to TRBJ1-4; unclear D gene. Sequencing was done on a sample of peripheral blood. The CDR3 here is CASSMSTVNEKLFF. CDR3 in DNA: TGTGCCAGTAGTATGTCTACAGTCAATGAAAAACTGTTTTTT.